The sequence of this T cell receptor beta chain was determined in a study of blood T cell repertoires in COVID-19. This CDR3 comprises 15 residues. Germline V CDR1 and CDR2: SGHTA, FQGNSA. V lost 5 bases and J lost 1, with 13 bases in between. Assay used: immunoSEQ multiplex PCR; TCRdb lists only in-frame clones, some missing. This sample has about 250,000 clones; about 84% occur once, and the top ten carry approximately 6.2%. This TCR came from an elderly woman with COVID-19, enrolled during active disease. Sequenced sample: peripheral blood. The chain has TRBV7-2 and TRBJ2-3; the D gene is possibly TRBD1 (7 bases). The CDR3 DNA is TGTGCCAGCAGCCCTCGCAGGGGGGGCACAGATACGCAGTATTTT. Translated, it gives CASSPRRGGTDTQYF.